The T cell receptor (beta chain) described here comes from a study of CD8 T cells in ankylosing spondylitis (dated by TCRdb to the late 2010s). With regard to the full study: The study profiled T cell receptor beta repertoires in healthy donors and ankylosing spondylitis patients to find disease-linked TCR variants. In total, the full study cohort was made up of about 99 healthy donors and 25 or so ankylosing spondylitis patients. Peripheral blood was sampled, and synovial fluid was additionally collected from ankylosing spondylitis patients. Study-level results and caveats: A TCR beta motif made up of under ten highly homologous amino acid variants appeared to be characteristic of blood from ankylosing spondylitis patients. The disease-linked clones were reported to be significantly enriched in matched synovial fluid samples from ankylosing spondylitis patients. The disease-linked clones showed a CD8+ phenotype and occurred at relatively low frequencies in peripheral blood. Some of the motif variants had been reported before in the synovial fluid and blood of reactive arthritis patients, a finding that suggests common disease-initiation mechanisms.

The CDR1 and CDR2 encoded by the germline V gene are SGHVS and FQNEAQ. V is shortened by 1 base, J by 10 bases, and the region joining them spans 5 bases. Counted from cysteine to phenylalanine, this CDR3 has 11 amino acids. The entry retains the CDR3 DNA only, 33 bases that are in frame from base 1. Sequenced on an Illumina HiSeq 2500. Quantitative 5'-RACE with molecular barcodes was used to prepare TCR beta libraries. Regarding the original processing steps: To identify disease-linked TCR variants, a new computational method was used, one built on a probabilistic model of VDJ rearrangement. TCRdb took the public reads, trimmed them with fastp at Q25, ran MiXCR for clone calling and kept in-frame beta chains. Every CDR3 protein is listed once, alongside the most common genes and DNA of its rows. It is TCRdb's table, rather than the study itself, that gives the V and J calls and clone size. The sample has about 69,000 distinct CDR3 sequences on record, over 4% of them singletons. Clones ranked in the top ten supply 2.2% of the sample.

The sample holds many counts of this clonotype. Its cognate antigen has yet to be identified. Within one base of it there is no much larger clone, and no base qualities were kept. The rearranged chain carries TRBV7-8 and TRBJ2-1, with the identity of the D gene unclear. This TCR was recovered from a male donor with ankylosing spondylitis or in good health (not recorded which). The material sequenced was blood, either unsorted or a sorted T cell fraction (not recorded which). The CDR3 has the sequence CASSLGNEQFF. The DNA sequence follows: TGTGCCAGCAGCTTAGGAAACGAGCAGTTCTTC.